A single sample is the source of the 20 T cell receptor beta chains below, sequenced in a study of OX40 agonist ivuxolimab in advanced cancers. Libraries were prepared by immunoSEQ multiplex PCR; TCRdb keeps only in-frame clonotypes and omits some of them. The data hold 15,000 to 25,000 clones, with about four fifths observed a single time. The material was CD4+ or CD8+ T cells sorted from blood, obtained in a trial of the OX40 agonist ivuxolimab. The receptors derive from an adult with an advanced solid tumor such as melanoma, head and neck, liver or kidney cancer.

The chain recombines TRBV15 with TRBJ2-7; 13 nucleotides agree with TRBD2. After removal of 0 bases from V and 4 bases from J, the junction contained 6 bases not matched to a gene. CDR3 length: 17 amino acids. CDR1 and CDR2 from the germline V gene are LNHNV and YYDKDF (reference sequence). CDR3 in DNA: TGTGCCACCAGCAGAGATTCCGGACTAGCGGGAGATTACGAGCAGTACTTC. Protein product: CATSRDSGLAGDYEQYF.

The chain couples TRBV9 to TRBJ2-5, with D perhaps matching TRBD1 or TRBD2 (5 bases each). Matching the DNA end better, TRBJ2-7 makes the J call doubtful. Germline assignment: CDR1 SGDLS and CDR2 YYNGEE. This CDR3 is built from 14 residues. CDR3 in amino acids: CASSPGTATYEQYF. The CDR3 region has the DNA TGTGCCAGCAGTCCCGGGACGGCCACCTACGAGCAGTACTTC.

This clone has a handful of counts. The chain combines TRBV4-3 with TRBJ1-3; D gene ambiguous. V shed 1 base and J shed 7 bases, with 14 bases lying between them. Germline assignment: CDR1 LGHNA and CDR2 YSLEER. CDR3 size: 15 residues. The CDR3 DNA follows: TGCGCCAGCAGCCAAGGGACCTCTGGCGCGAACACCATATATTTT. Its protein is CASSQGTSGANTIYF.

The V call is TRBV2, the J call TRBJ2-7, with a weak D call TRBD2 (6 bases). CDR1 is SNHLY, CDR2 FYNNEI, per germline. Trimming left V 7 bases short and J 3 bases short, with 22 bases between. CDR3 length equals 16 residues. CDR3 nucleotides: TGTGCCAGCAAGATTCTAGCGATAGGGATAGACTACGAGCAGTACTTC. Its protein product is CASKILAIGIDYEQYF. Complete variable domain (other parts from reference TRBV2 and TRBJ2-7): EPEVTQTPSHQVTQMGQEVILRCVPISNHLYFYWYRQILGQKVEFLVSFYNNEISEKSEIFDDQFSVERPDGSNFTLKIRSTKLEDSAMYFCASKILAIGIDYEQYFGPGTRLTVT.

This clone has just a few counts. The chain has TRBV5-1 and TRBJ2-7; D gene ambiguous. Germline V gives CDR1 SGHRS, CDR2 YFSETQ. Trimming stripped 4 bases from V and 0 bases from J, with 5 bases between. CDR3 length: 12 amino acids. Here the CDR3 reads CASSGDSYEQYF. In nucleotides, the CDR3 is TGCGCCAGCAGCGGCGACTCCTACGAGCAGTACTTC.

The J gene is TRBJ1-2, the V gene TRBV6-5; 8 bases line up with TRBD1. The V and J ends lost 2 bases and 4 bases, in that order; junction bases with no gene match: 9. Germline lookup yields CDR1 MNHEY and CDR2 SVGAGI. The CDR3 has 16 residues. CDR3 nucleotides: TGTGCCAGCAGTTACGGCCGAGGGACAGGAAGCTATGGCTACACCTTC. Translated: CASSYGRGTGSYGYTF.

Notes on this clone: The junction departs from germline at one end; a sequencing error may be responsible. This CDR3 is also generated by other DNA sequences in the sample. Here the CDR3 DNA reads TGTGCTAGCAGGCAACCGGGACAGGGGATAGAGACCCAGTACTTC. It encodes CASRQPGQGIETQYF. V gene TRBV28 combines with J gene TRBJ2-5; 10 nucleotides line up with TRBD1. This CDR3 contains 15 residues. Germline V gene data show CDR1 as MDHEN and CDR2 as SYDVKM.

The rearrangement joins TRBV5-4 to TRBJ2-5; D is possibly TRBD2 (6 bases). V shed 0 bases and J shed 5 bases, with 20 bases lying between them. Germline lookup yields CDR1 SGHNT and CDR2 YYREEE (reference sequence). The CDR3 is made up of 17 amino acids. The DNA for the CDR3 is TGTGCCAGCAGCTTGGTCCAGGGACTCACCGAGCCGGAGACCCAGTACTTC. Its translation: CASSLVQGLTEPETQYF.

The chain has TRBV19 and TRBJ1-6; D might be TRBD1 (6 bases). Germline-derived CDR1 and CDR2 are LNHDA and SQIVND (reference sequence). The CDR3 sequence is 15 residues long. V shed 7 bases and J shed 7 bases, with 17 bases lying between them. Here the CDR3 DNA reads TGTGCCAGTACTGAGGGACAATATATGAATTCACCCCTCCACTTT. Translation: CASTEGQYMNSPLHF.

In regard to this clone: The identical CDR3 is also encoded by other nucleotide sequences in the sample. The V call is TRBV4-1, the J call TRBJ1-2, with D maybe TRBD1 (6 bases). This CDR3 spans 15 amino acids. The germline CDR1 and CDR2 sequences are MGHRA and YSYEKL. V lost 0 bases and J 2 bases, leaving 10 bases between the germline ends. CDR3 in DNA: TGCGCCAGCAGCCAAGAGGGGGGGCGAAACTATGGCTACACCTTC. The encoded protein is CASSQEGGRNYGYTF.

The chain combines TRBV10-1 with TRBJ2-4; D might be TRBD2 (5 bases). V was cut by 8 bases and J by 3 bases, with 20 bases left in between. CDR3 length: 16 amino acids. Germline V gene lookup returns CDR1 WNHNN and CDR2 SYGVQD (reference sequence). The CDR3 DNA reads TGCGCCAGCCGGACCGGAGGAGTTATAGACAAAAACATTCAGTACTTC. Translation gives CASRTGGVIDKNIQYF.

CDR3 amino acids: CASSPPLAGGNTGELFF. For the CDR3, the DNA is TGTGCCAGCAGCCCCCCATTAGCGGGGGGGAACACCGGGGAGCTGTTTTTT. V and J are TRBV4-2 and TRBJ2-2, with 10 nucleotides matching TRBD2. The CDR3 has 17 amino acids. The germline CDR1 and CDR2 sequences are LGHNA and YNFKEQ. J gave up 1 base and V 4 bases, and 6 bases lay outside the gene matches.

The chain employs TRBV7-6 and TRBJ2-7, with D unclear. CDR3 length: 14 amino acids. Trimming removed 1 base from V and 0 bases from J, with 7 bases in between. Germline CDR1 reads SGHVS; CDR2 reads FNYEAQ. CDR3 nucleotides: TGTGCCAGCAGCTTAGGACAAAGCTCCTACGAGCAGTACTTC. Residues: CASSLGQSSYEQYF.

This chain uses TRBV6-1 with TRBJ2-7; D unclear. Germline CDR1 and CDR2: MNHNS and SASEGT. V lost 5 bases to trimming and J lost 1 base, with 6 bases between them. The CDR3 spans 12 residues. The CDR3: CASSPLSYEQYF. CDR3 DNA sequence: TGTGCCAGCAGTCCCTTATCCTACGAGCAGTACTTC.

The chain has TRBV9 and TRBJ2-3, with TRBD1 identical over 8 bases. The junction had 12 bases not matched to a gene; V was cut back by 5 bases and J by 4 bases. The CDR3 totals 16 residues. Per the germline V gene, CDR1 is SGDLS and CDR2 is YYNGEE. The chain's CDR3 is CASSSSGGYKADTQYF. The DNA for the CDR3 is TGTGCCAGCAGTTCCTCAGGGGGCTATAAGGCAGATACGCAGTATTTT.

The chain combines TRBV5-1 with TRBJ2-2; D uncertain. This CDR3 region has 14 residues. The V and J ends lost 0 bases and 1 base respectively, with 4 bases between them. CDR1 is SGHRS and CDR2 is YFSETQ in the germline V gene. The CDR3 sequence: CASSLGRNTGELFF. For the CDR3, the DNA is TGCGCCAGCAGCTTGGGGAGGAACACCGGGGAGCTGTTTTTT.

The chain uses TRBV4-1 and TRBJ2-1; D is perhaps TRBD1 or TRBD2 (5 bases each). CDR3 length equals 14 residues. CDR1 and CDR2 from the germline V gene are MGHRA and YSYEKL. The V gene lost 0 bases and the J gene lost 5 bases, with 8 bases spanning the gap. CDR3 region: CASSQEGPNNEQFF. The DNA for the CDR3 is TGCGCCAGCAGCCAAGAGGGACCGAACAATGAGCAGTTCTTC.

The J gene is TRBJ1-3, the V gene TRBV9; the match to TRBD1 covers 7 bases. Germline lookup yields CDR1 SGDLS and CDR2 YYNGEE. Germline trimming cut 3 bases from V and 0 bases from J; bases unmatched to any gene: 6. CDR3 length equals 16 residues. The CDR3 bases are TGTGCCAGCAGCGCCCGACAGGGCGACTCTGGAAACACCATATATTTT. Translating gives CASSARQGDSGNTIYF.

This clone is a singleton in its sample. DNA for the CDR3: TGCAGCGTTCCCGGGACAGCAGAGCAGTTCTTC. Amino acids: CSVPGTAEQFF. The chain has TRBV29-1 and TRBJ2-1; 7 nucleotides match TRBD1. The V segment lost 5 bases and the J segment 10 bases; nucleotides outside the gene matches: 5. This CDR3 contains 11 residues. Germline-derived CDR1 and CDR2 are SQVTM and ANQGSEA.

The chain recombines TRBV7-8 with TRBJ2-3; 10 nucleotides line up with TRBD2. V was clipped by 5 bases and J by 4 bases; unmatched bases: 12. The germline V gene encodes CDR1 SGHVS and CDR2 FQNEAQ. This CDR3 has 17 amino acids. CDR3 in amino acids: CASSTAKREGGADTQYF. DNA of the CDR3: TGTGCCAGCAGCACGGCCAAGCGGGAGGGTGGAGCAGATACGCAGTATTTT.